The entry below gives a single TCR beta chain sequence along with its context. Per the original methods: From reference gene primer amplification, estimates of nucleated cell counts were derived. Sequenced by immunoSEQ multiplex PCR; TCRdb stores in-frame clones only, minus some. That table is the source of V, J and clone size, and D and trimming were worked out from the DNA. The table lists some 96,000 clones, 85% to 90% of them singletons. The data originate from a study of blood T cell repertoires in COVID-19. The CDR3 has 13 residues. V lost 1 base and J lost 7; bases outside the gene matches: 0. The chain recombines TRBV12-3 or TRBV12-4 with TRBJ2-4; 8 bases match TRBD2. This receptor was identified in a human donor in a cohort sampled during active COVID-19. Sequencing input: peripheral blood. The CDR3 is CASSLGGGNIQYF. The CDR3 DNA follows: TGTGCCAGCAGTTTAGGCGGGGGGAACATTCAGTACTTC.